This entry concerns a single TCR beta chain. The source of the sample is a study of cytotoxic CD8 clonotypes in ibrutinib-treated CLL. With V trimmed by 3 bases and J by 4 bases, 7 bases remained unmatched. The CDR3 totals 16 residues. Germline assignment: CDR1 KGHSH and CDR2 LQKENI. Libraries of TCR beta were made from around 2.1 micrograms of genomic DNA that came from cryopreserved PBMCs. Using immunoSEQ multiplex PCR, the repertoire was profiled, and TCRdb retains in-frame clones only, with some absent. This table holds over 200,000 clones, approximately 70% found once. V gene TRBV18 combines with J gene TRBJ2-5; 11 positions match TRBD2. The material was PBMCs, obtained after 12 months of ibrutinib treatment. The clonotype comes from a human donor with chronic lymphocytic leukemia. CDR3: CASSPRLAGKGETQYF. The CDR3 nucleotides read TGTGCCAGCTCACCTCGACTAGCGGGGAAGGGAGAGACCCAGTACTTC.